Given below is one T cell receptor (beta chain) in context. The entry originates in a study of T cells expressing NK-cell markers. Germline V gene sequence: CDR1 SQVTM, CDR2 ANQGSEA. This CDR3 spans 16 amino acids. One entry per CDR3 protein, without DNA, is what TCRdb gives after re-calling the 5' RACE reads. The repertoire shows around 470,000 distinct CDR3 sequences; the top ten hold roughly 1.4%. The TCR sequence derives from a woman aged 45-59 years in good health. The V gene is TRBV29-1, the J gene TRBJ2-1; TCRdb returns TRBD1, unconfirmable since there is no DNA. Sequencing was done on a sample of blood T cells: a sorted CD56 or NKG2C T cell subset, CD4+ or CD8+ T cells, or bulk PBMC T cells (not recorded which). The CDR3 sequence is CSATPHTGGGHNEQFF.